The 21 T cell receptor beta chains listed next were all sequenced from one sample in a study of early T cells in non-severe SARS-CoV-2 infection (dated by TCRdb to the early 2020s). The receptor library was made with 5' RACE. The sequencer listed for this sample is NextSeq 500. Using fastp at Q25 and MiXCR, TCRdb reprocessed the public reads and kept productive beta chains. Every CDR3 protein is listed once, alongside the most common genes and DNA of its rows. The sample table holds some 67,000 distinct CDR3 sequences, of which under 15% were seen once. The top ten constitute roughly 5.2% of the sample. Specimen: whole blood. The origin of the receptors is an adult who was a healthcare worker with PCR-confirmed SARS-CoV-2 infection or an uninfected control (not recorded which).

J is TRBJ2-7 and V is TRBV20-1, with D tentatively TRBD1 (5 bases). Trimming shortened V by 3 bases and J by 2 bases, and 14 bases separated the two germline ends. CDR1 is DFQATT and CDR2 is SNEGSKA in the germline V gene (reference sequence). This CDR3 comprises 14 residues. The CDR3 protein is CSASPDRTPYEQYF. The CDR3 DNA follows: TGCAGTGCTAGCCCTGACAGAACTCCCTACGAGCAGTACTTC.

This clonotype was counted only a few times. The gene calls are TRBV24-1 and TRBJ2-7; D is uncertain. The CDR3 runs to 11 residues. V lost 0 bases, J lost 4 bases, and 0 bases lay in between. The germline CDR1 and CDR2 sequences are KGHDR and SFDVKD. CDR3 bases: TGTGCCACCAGTGATTTGTACGAGCAGTACTTC. Protein sequence: CATSDLYEQYF.

About this clonotype: Being one base from a much bigger clone, this may be a read error. This chain links TRBV14 with TRBJ2-2; unclear D gene. The length of the CDR3 is 16 residues. The germline CDR1 and CDR2 sequences are SGHDN and FVKESK. CDR3 loop: CASSPRPGLNTRELFF. The DNA for the CDR3 is TGTGCCAGCAGCCCCCGCCCCGGTCTGAACACCAGGGAGCTGTTTTTT. Combining the CDR3 with reference TRBV14 and TRBJ2-2 gives the whole variable domain EAGVTQFPSHSVIEKGQTVTLRCDPISGHDNLYWYRRVMGKEIKFLLHFVKESKQDESGMPNNRFLAERTGGTYSTLKVQPAELEDSGVYFCASSPRPGLNTRELFFGEGSRLTVL.

V gene TRBV5-1 combines with J gene TRBJ2-7, with 9 bases matching TRBD1. This CDR3 spans 13 amino acids. CDR1 SGHRS and CDR2 YFSETQ come from the germline V gene. With 4 bases clipped from V and 7 bases from J, the junction kept 6 bases outside the gene matches. CDR3 residues: CASSQGTGIEQYF. CDR3 coding DNA: TGCGCCAGCAGCCAAGGGACAGGGATTGAGCAGTACTTC.

This clonotype appeared many times. The chain links TRBV6-4 to TRBJ2-3; 7 nucleotides line up with TRBD2. CDR3 length: 15 amino acids. V gave up 2 bases and J gave up 4 bases; unmatched junction bases: 6. From germline, CDR1 is MRHNA and CDR2 SNTAGT. The CDR3: CASSDRGGSSDTQYF. The CDR3 nucleotides are TGTGCCAGCAGTGACCGCGGCGGGAGCTCAGATACGCAGTATTTT.

The V call is TRBV10-2, the J call TRBJ2-4; 12 bases are a match to TRBD2. V lost 6 bases and J lost 3; bases outside the gene matches: 12. The germline V gene encodes CDR1 WSHSY and CDR2 SAAADI. This CDR3 comprises 18 residues. The CDR3 reads CASSETSGSSYFKNIQYF. CDR3 nucleotides: TGCGCCAGCAGCGAGACTAGCGGGAGCAGTTATTTCAAAAACATTCAGTACTTC.

This clonotype was seen ten or more times. V is TRBV14 and J is TRBJ1-1; D not certain. Germline loops: CDR1 SGHDN, CDR2 FVKESK. V gave up 2 bases and J gave up 7 bases, with 11 bases separating them. The CDR3 contains 13 residues. The CDR3 DNA follows: TGTGCCAGCAGCCAACGAGGGTCGGATGAAGCTTTCTTT. This gives the protein CASSQRGSDEAFF. The complete variable domain, with remaining parts taken from reference TRBV14 and TRBJ1-1, reads EAGVTQFPSHSVIEKGQTVTLRCDPISGHDNLYWYRRVMGKEIKFLLHFVKESKQDESGMPNNRFLAERTGGTYSTLKVQPAELEDSGVYFCASSQRGSDEAFFGQGTRLTVV.

The chain uses TRBV19 and TRBJ2-1; TRBD2 agrees at 7 bases. Per germline, CDR1 LNHDA and CDR2 SQIVND (reference sequence). Trimming removed 11 bases from V and 12 bases from J; junction bases left unmatched: 7. This CDR3 has 10 residues. This CDR3 reads CASGGSGQFF. DNA for the CDR3: TGTGCCTCGGGGGGTAGTGGGCAGTTCTTC.

This clonotype has at least ten counts. The gene calls are TRBV7-9 and TRBJ1-4; 8 bases line up with TRBD1. Germline V gives CDR1 SEHNR, CDR2 FQNEAQ (reference sequence). The CDR3 covers 15 residues. The V and J ends lost 5 bases and 8 bases, in that order; junction bases with no gene match: 10. The CDR3 sequence: CASSPWTGRREKLFF. The CDR3 bases are TGTGCCAGCAGCCCCTGGACAGGGCGGAGGGAAAAACTGTTTTTT.

The chain couples TRBV28 to TRBJ2-1; tentative D call: TRBD2 (5 bases). The germline V gene encodes CDR1 MDHEN and CDR2 SYDVKM. This CDR3 is 13 amino acids long. V was trimmed by 3 bases and J by 8 bases, leaving 11 bases between them. The DNA for the CDR3 is TGTGCCAGCAGTTTCGCGGGTGAAGATGAGCAGTTCTTC. Translating it yields CASSFAGEDEQFF.

This clonotype was seen ten or more times. The chain is built from TRBV20-1 and TRBJ1-1, with D perhaps matching TRBD1 (5 bases). CDR3 length: 15 residues. Germline V gene data show CDR1 as DFQATT and CDR2 as SNEGSKA (reference sequence). V gave up 5 bases and J gave up 6 bases, with 22 bases separating them. CDR3 nucleotide sequence: TGCAGTGCTTCTCACCCCGGGACGGGGAAGGCTGAAGCTTTCTTT. Residues: CSASHPGTGKAEAFF.

This clonotype was observed a handful of times. The V gene is TRBV11-2, the J gene TRBJ2-7; the D gene could be TRBD1 or TRBD2 (5 bases each). V was shortened by 5 bases and J by 2 bases, with 13 bases between the two germline ends. The CDR3 is 14 residues long. CDR1 is SGHAT, CDR2 FQNNGV, per germline. CDR3: CASSNWDLPYEQYF. The CDR3 region has the DNA TGTGCCAGCAGCAATTGGGACCTTCCCTACGAGCAGTACTTC.

In DNA, the CDR3 is TGTGCCAGCACCCCAGACAGCACAGATACGCAGTATTTT. Translation gives CASTPDSTDTQYF. This chain joins TRBV2 and TRBJ2-3; unclear D gene. This CDR3 has 13 residues. Trimming cost V 7 bases and J 0 bases, with 8 bases left between them. Germline V gene sequence: CDR1 SNHLY, CDR2 FYNNEI.

CDR3 in amino acids: CASSWKMGDEQYF. CDR3 nucleotide sequence: TGCGCCAGCAGCTGGAAGATGGGGGACGAGCAGTACTTC. The gene calls are TRBV5-1 and TRBJ2-7; D could derive from TRBD1 or TRBD2 (5 bases each). Per germline, CDR1 SGHRS and CDR2 YFSETQ. The CDR3 is 13 amino acids. The ends were cut back, 3 bases at V and 5 bases at J, with 12 bases in the middle.

The chain is built from TRBV3-1 and TRBJ2-1; weak D call: TRBD2 (6 bases). V was cut by 10 bases and J by 7 bases, with 17 bases left in between. The CDR3 consists of 13 residues. Germline V gene sequence: CDR1 LGHDT, CDR2 YNNKEL (reference sequence). As DNA, the CDR3 is TGTGCCATCTCCCCCCAGGCGGGGAATGAGCAGTTCTTC. Translation gives CAISPQAGNEQFF.

This clonotype turned up a few times. V gene TRBV20-1 combines with J gene TRBJ2-2; 10 positions match TRBD2. The length of the CDR3 is 18 residues. With 0 bases clipped from V and 5 bases from J, the junction kept 12 bases outside the gene matches. Per the germline V gene, CDR1 is DFQATT and CDR2 is SNEGSKA (reference sequence). The CDR3 sequence is CSARDQWASGSRTGELFF. CDR3 in DNA: TGCAGTGCTAGAGATCAATGGGCTAGCGGGAGTAGGACCGGGGAGCTGTTTTTT.

This clonotype was recorded at least ten times. This chain joins TRBV10-3 and TRBJ2-5; D possibly corresponds to TRBD2 (6 bases). Germline CDR1 is ENHRY and CDR2 is SYGVKD. CDR3 size: 13 residues. V dropped 4 bases and J dropped 3 bases, with 9 bases sitting between them. The CDR3 sequence is CAISVTSKETQYF. CDR3 nucleotide sequence: TGTGCCATCAGTGTAACTAGCAAAGAGACCCAGTACTTC.

This clonotype was found a few times. V usage is TRBV12-3 or TRBV12-4 and J usage is TRBJ2-2; D is unresolved. This CDR3 has 13 residues. V was clipped by 5 bases and J by 6 bases, with 10 bases between them. The CDR3 DNA is TGTGCCAGCAGTCAAGGGATGCCCGGGGAGCTGTTTTTT. It is translated as CASSQGMPGELFF.

To note about this clonotype: A read error is possible here, since a much larger clone lies one base away. As DNA, the CDR3 is TGCAGTGCTAGGAACAGGGAGTACAGCTACACCTTC. This gives the protein CSARNREYSYTF. The V call is TRBV20-1, the J call TRBJ1-2; D may be TRBD1 (6 bases). Germline loops: CDR1 DFQATT, CDR2 SNEGSKA (reference sequence). This CDR3 region has 12 residues. With 3 bases removed from V and 9 bases from J, the gap between germline ends came to 14 bases.

There are many counts of this clonotype. The chain employs TRBV12-3 or TRBV12-4 and TRBJ1-4; 8 bases match TRBD1. J lost 7 bases, V lost 6 bases, and 7 bases had no gene match. The CDR3 is 14 residues long. CDR3 sequence (DNA): TGTGCCAGCAGGAGACAGGGGAACGGTGAAAAACTGTTTTTT. Amino acids: CASRRQGNGEKLFF.

The chain is built from TRBV5-1 and TRBJ2-3; D is unclear. The CDR3 runs 14 residues. The germline V gene has CDR1 SGHRS and CDR2 YFSETQ. With 6 bases removed from V and 2 bases from J, the gap between germline ends came to 13 bases. The CDR3 loop reads CASTSGSSTDTQYF. CDR3 nucleotides: TGCGCCAGCACATCAGGTTCCTCCACAGATACGCAGTATTTT.